A single sample gave rise to the 24 T cell receptor beta chains below, sequenced in a study of shared clonotypes between healthy human individuals. The data were produced by immunoSEQ multiplex PCR, yet TCRdb's version contains in-frame clones alone and is incomplete. The profile shows around 440,000 clones, roughly three quarters of them singletons. Sequenced input: PBMCs. The source of these receptors is a woman in her thirties or forties in good health. Some clones in this sample may be carry-over from other donors' samples.

The chain joins TRBV30 to TRBJ1-3; 8 bases map to TRBD1. The length of the CDR3 is 15 residues. Per the germline V gene, CDR1 is GTSNPN and CDR2 is SVGIG (reference sequence). V gave up 1 base and J gave up 1 base; unmatched junction bases: 3. CDR3 DNA: TGTGCCTGGAGTGACAGGGGGGGTTCTGGAAACACCATATATTTT. Encoded protein: CAWSDRGGSGNTIYF.

Comments on this clone: A single base is all that separates this from a far larger clone, so a read error is likely. J is TRBJ1-5 and V is TRBV9; the D gene is possibly TRBD1 (6 bases). Germline assignment: CDR1 SGDLS and CDR2 YYNGEE. V lost 3 bases, J lost 2 bases, and 6 bases lay in between. The CDR3 extends over 13 amino acids. The CDR3 loop reads CASSAGGNQPQHF. Written as DNA, the CDR3 is TGTGCCAGCAGCGCAGGGGGCAATCAGCCCCAGCATTTT.

The chain combines TRBV2 with TRBJ2-2; D unresolved. V shed 6 bases and J shed 2 bases, with 7 bases lying between them. This CDR3 comprises 13 residues. Germline V gene sequence: CDR1 SNHLY, CDR2 FYNNEI. CDR3 nucleotides: TGTGCCAGCAGGGTTGAAAACACCGGGGAGCTGTTTTTT. Protein sequence: CASRVENTGELFF.

The chain carries TRBV5-1 and TRBJ1-1; the D is unclear. Trimming removed 0 bases from V and 1 base from J, with 19 bases in between. Germline values: CDR1 SGHRS, CDR2 YFSETQ. The CDR3 contains 18 residues. The CDR3 DNA sequence: TGCGCCAGCAGCTTGGAACCGCCAGGTCGGGCTTGGAACACTGAAGCTTTCTTT. Translated: CASSLEPPGRAWNTEAFF.

Notes on this clone: This clone may be a read error of a much larger clone one base away. This sample also contains other DNA sequences that code for the same CDR3. The chain recombines TRBV11-2 with TRBJ1-2, with a tentative D call TRBD1 (6 bases). V was cut by 4 bases and J by 8 bases, with 17 bases left in between. This CDR3 region has 14 residues. Germline V gives CDR1 SGHAT, CDR2 FQNNGV. The CDR3 spells CASSYAGAGGGYTF. The CDR3 bases are TGTGCCAGCAGCTACGCGGGGGCGGGCGGCGGCTACACCTTC.

The chain is built from TRBV29-1 and TRBJ2-1, with D perhaps matching TRBD2 (5 bases). Germline V gene data show CDR1 as SQVTM and CDR2 as ANQGSEA. This CDR3 spans 12 amino acids. Trimming stripped 7 bases from V and 6 bases from J, with 13 bases between. The CDR3 loop reads CSAYRAGNEQFF. The CDR3 coding sequence is TGCAGCGCCTACCGGGCGGGCAATGAGCAGTTCTTC.

In regard to this clone: With only one base between it and a far larger clone, this is likely a read error. This chain connects TRBV7-9 to TRBJ2-1; 13 bases align to TRBD2. Germline V gives CDR1 SEHNR, CDR2 FQNEAQ (reference sequence). The CDR3 runs to 15 residues. Written as DNA, the CDR3 is TGTGCCAGCAGTACGCGGACTAGCGGGAGCGATGATCAGTTCTTC. This codes for CASSTRTSGSDDQFF.

The chain joins TRBV5-1 to TRBJ2-5, with D unclear. Trimming stripped 0 bases from V and 1 base from J, with 7 bases between. The CDR3 covers 14 residues. Per germline, CDR1 SGHRS and CDR2 YFSETQ. Written as DNA, the CDR3 is TGCGCCAGCAGCTTGGCCAGACTCCAAGAGACCCAGTACTTC. Its translation: CASSLARLQETQYF.

As concerns this clone: A far bigger clonotype differs at one base, so this is likely a read error. Within the sample, other DNA sequences also encode this same CDR3. V is TRBV30 and J is TRBJ2-2; 11 nucleotides match TRBD2. The CDR3 runs to 17 residues. V gave up 7 bases and J gave up 5 bases; unmatched junction bases: 15. The germline gives CDR1 GTSNPN, CDR2 SVGIG (reference sequence). In DNA, the CDR3 is TGTGCCTCAAACCCGACTAGCGGGATGGTTCGTACCGGGGAGCTGTTTTTT. Its protein is CASNPTSGMVRTGELFF. The variable domain in full, completed from reference TRBV30 and TRBJ2-2, reads SQTIHQWPATLVQPVGSPLSLECTVEGTSNPNLYWYRQAAGRGLQLLFYSVGIGQISSEVPQNLSASRPQDRQFILSSKKLLLSDSGFYLCASNPTSGMVRTGELFFGEGSRLTVL.

The rearrangement links TRBV29-1 to TRBJ1-1, with a weak D call TRBD1 (6 bases). V was pared by 4 bases and J by 0 bases, with 12 bases between. Germline loops: CDR1 SQVTM, CDR2 ANQGSEA. The CDR3 is 14 residues long. The DNA for the CDR3 is TGCAGCGTTGTAACAGGGCCTTTGAACACTGAAGCTTTCTTT. Translating it yields CSVVTGPLNTEAFF.

The V call is TRBV4-1, the J call TRBJ2-1, with 11 bases aligning to TRBD2. V lost 4 bases, J lost 1 base, and 15 bases stayed unmatched. This CDR3 comprises 20 residues. Germline V lookup: CDR1 MGHRA, CDR2 YSYEKL. The CDR3 sequence: CASSPTIAGGRKRSYNEQFF. DNA for the CDR3: TGCGCCAGCAGCCCGACTATAGCGGGAGGGAGAAAAAGGTCCTACAATGAGCAGTTCTTC.

The genes are TRBV5-4 and TRBJ2-5, with D unclear. CDR1 and CDR2 (germline): SGHNT, YYREEE (reference sequence). This CDR3 is 13 amino acids long. The ends were cut back, 0 bases at V and 4 bases at J, with 7 bases in the middle. This chain's CDR3 is CASSLGRPETQYF. The CDR3 region has the DNA TGTGCCAGCAGCTTGGGTAGGCCAGAGACCCAGTACTTC.

On this clone itself: This specimen includes other DNA sequences encoding the same CDR3. The chain uses TRBV27 and TRBJ2-5, with D maybe TRBD2 (5 bases). The closer fit of TRBJ2-7 to the DNA end suggests the J call may be wrong. This CDR3 has 14 amino acids. The V gene's germline CDR1 is MNHEY and CDR2 SMNVEV (reference sequence). CDR3: CASSLGGGTYEQYF. CDR3 nucleotide sequence: TGTGCCAGCAGTTTGGGCGGAGGTACCTACGAGCAGTACTTC.

This chain connects TRBV19 to TRBJ2-7; 7 bases match TRBD2. Per germline, CDR1 LNHDA and CDR2 SQIVND (reference sequence). After removal of 4 bases from V and 3 bases from J, the junction contained 6 bases not matched to a gene. CDR3 size: 14 residues. The CDR3 DNA follows: TGTGCCAGTAGTACAGGGCGGGAGCTCTACGAGCAGTACTTC. Amino acids: CASSTGRELYEQYF.

About this clone itself: This may be a read error: a much more frequent sequence differs by one nucleotide. The CDR3 ends on some other residue instead of the conserved phenylalanine or tryptophan, so this is likely a read error. This chain uses TRBV6-5 with TRBJ2-3; 7 bases are a match to TRBD2. Trimming removed 2 bases from V and 5 bases from J; junction bases left unmatched: 4. Germline assignment: CDR1 MNHEY and CDR2 SVGAGI. This CDR3 is 14 amino acids long. This chain's CDR3 is CASSYREEGDTQYL. The DNA for the CDR3 is TGTGCCAGCAGTTACCGGGAGGAGGGAGATACGCAGTATCTT.

This clone was picked up a small number of times. V and J are TRBV7-3 and TRBJ1-5; no clear D gene. The CDR3 runs to 13 residues. Germline CDR1 reads SGHTA; CDR2 reads FQGTGA. V lost 2 bases and J 5 bases, leaving 7 bases between the germline ends. This CDR3 reads CASSLDGYQPQHF. CDR3 DNA: TGTGCCAGCAGCTTAGACGGCTATCAGCCCCAGCATTTT.

This chain connects TRBV4-1 to TRBJ2-3; tentatively, D is TRBD1 (6 bases). The CDR3 runs 15 residues. Germline V gene sequence: CDR1 MGHRA, CDR2 YSYEKL. The ends were cut back, 0 bases at V and 3 bases at J, with 10 bases in the middle. CDR3 region: CASSQDPGETDTQYF. CDR3 DNA: TGCGCCAGCAGCCAAGACCCAGGGGAGACAGATACGCAGTATTTT.

This chain links TRBV15 with TRBJ2-5; TRBD2 matches at 7 bases. The J call may not be correct, given that the DNA end is closer to TRBJ2-7. The CDR3 spans 14 residues. Per the germline V gene, CDR1 is LNHNV and CDR2 is YYDKDF (reference sequence). The CDR3: CATSRAGGSYEQYF. The CDR3 DNA sequence: TGTGCCACCAGCAGAGCCGGGGGGAGCTACGAGCAGTACTTC.

The chain combines TRBV27 with TRBJ2-7; D might be TRBD2 (5 bases). The V end lost 3 bases, the J end lost 0 bases, and 12 bases lay between the germline ends. Per germline, CDR1 MNHEY and CDR2 SMNVEV (reference sequence). This CDR3 is 15 amino acids long. The DNA for the CDR3 is TGTGCCAGCAGTTTTGAGGGAGCGCTCTCCTACGAGCAGTACTTC. Translated: CASSFEGALSYEQYF.

On this clone: With only one base between it and a far larger clone, this is likely a read error. Other nucleotide sequences in the sample specify the same CDR3. The V and J genes are TRBV6-1 and TRBJ1-1; D not resolved. This CDR3 region has 13 residues. CDR1 and CDR2 from the germline V gene are MNHNS and SASEGT. CDR3 loop: CASSQEVNTEAFF. The CDR3 DNA is TGTGCCAGCAGCCAAGAGGTGAACACTGAGGCTTTCTTT.

This rearrangement joins TRBV28 to TRBJ2-1; 9 bases are shared with TRBD2. This CDR3 is 15 amino acids long. Germline CDR1 and CDR2: MDHEN and SYDVKM. V was pared by 7 bases and J by 4 bases, with 8 bases of the junction left unmatched. As DNA, the CDR3 is TGTGCCAGCATCGCGCTAGCGGGGCTTTACAATGAGCAGTTCTTC. Translation: CASIALAGLYNEQFF.

This clone was counted a single time. The J gene is TRBJ2-7, the V gene TRBV5-1; D might be TRBD1 (5 bases). CDR3 length: 10 residues. Germline-derived CDR1 and CDR2 are SGHRS and YFSETQ. The germline V and J ends were trimmed by 8 bases and 9 bases, with 12 bases remaining between them. CDR3: CARQRQGQYF. The DNA for the CDR3 is TGCGCCAGACAGCGCCAGGGGCAGTACTTC.

There are a few counts of this clone. The chain links TRBV19 to TRBJ2-7, with 8 bases identical to TRBD2. The CDR3 is made up of 13 amino acids. CDR1 and CDR2 from the germline V gene are LNHDA and SQIVND (reference sequence). J gave up 3 bases and V 3 bases, and 1 base lay outside the gene matches. The CDR3 DNA reads as TGTGCCAGTAGTATCACTAGCGGCTACGAGCAGTACTTC. Protein sequence: CASSITSGYEQYF.

The table lists this clone with a count of one. The chain carries TRBV18 and TRBJ2-7; 10 nucleotides line up with TRBD1. Germline-derived CDR1 and CDR2 are KGHSH and LQKENI. The CDR3 has 18 amino acids. Losses at the gene ends were 1 base for V and 1 base for J; bases not matched to a gene: 10. Here the CDR3 DNA reads TGTGCCAGCTCACCACAGAGGACAGGGGGACTAGGATCCTACGAGCAGTACTTC. Translating gives CASSPQRTGGLGSYEQYF. Full variable domain (missing parts from reference TRBV18 and TRBJ2-7): NAGVMQNPRHLVRRRGQEARLRCSPMKGHSHVYWYRQLPEEGLKFMVYLQKENIIDESGMPKERFSAEFPKEGPSILRIQQVVRGDSAAYFCASSPQRTGGLGSYEQYFGPGTRLTVT.